A single sample gave rise to the 27 T cell receptor beta chains below, sequenced in a study of blood T cell repertoires in COVID-19. Data came from immunoSEQ multiplex PCR; TCRdb stores just in-frame clones and leaves some out. The sample holds 150,000 or so clones, around 83% seen once. Sequenced sample: peripheral blood. These receptors were collected from a woman in her 50s with COVID-19, enrolled during active disease.

This clone has just one count. V is TRBV28 and J is TRBJ1-5, with D perhaps TRBD1 (6 bases). Germline V lookup: CDR1 MDHEN, CDR2 SYDVKM. V lost 4 bases and J lost 0, with 16 bases in between. The CDR3 runs 17 residues. CDR3 in DNA: TGTGCCAGCAGTTGGGCGGACAGTCTCCATAGCAATCAGCCCCAGCATTTT. This codes for CASSWADSLHSNQPQHF.

This clone was found once. The chain is built from TRBV5-1 and TRBJ1-5, with TRBD1 matching over 9 bases. The CDR3 length is 16 residues. V was clipped by 4 bases and J by 5 bases; unmatched bases: 10. Germline CDR1 and CDR2: SGHRS and YFSETQ. CDR3 protein: CASSEGQGGRDQPQHF. CDR3 in DNA: TGCGCCAGCAGCGAGGGACAGGGAGGTAGGGATCAGCCCCAGCATTTT.

The V call is TRBV15, the J call TRBJ2-7; 7 bases map to TRBD2. Germline CDR1 is LNHNV and CDR2 is YYDKDF (reference sequence). There are 16 residues in the CDR3. V was pared by 1 base and J by 4 bases, with 10 bases of the junction left unmatched. Written as DNA, the CDR3 is TGTGCCACCAGCAGAGGTGGGCAGGGAGGGAGGTACGAGCAGTACTTC. It translates to CATSRGGQGGRYEQYF.

V and J are TRBV11-2 and TRBJ2-1; D is perhaps TRBD2 (5 bases). CDR3 length: 14 residues. The germline CDR1 and CDR2 sequences are SGHAT and FQNNGV. The germline V and J ends were trimmed by 5 bases and 2 bases, with 10 bases remaining between them. CDR3 nucleotide sequence: TGTGCCAGCAGCCCGAGACTAACCTACAATGAGCAGTTCTTC. Amino acid sequence: CASSPRLTYNEQFF.

This chain connects TRBV7-3 to TRBJ2-5; TRBD2 might be the D (5 bases). V lost 5 bases, J lost 4 bases, and 20 bases lay in between. The CDR3 spans 16 residues. Germline-derived CDR1 and CDR2 are SGHTA and FQGTGA. The CDR3 DNA reads as TGTGCCAGCAGCGGAAAGGGTTGGGGAGACGGAGAGACCCAGTACTTC. This encodes CASSGKGWGDGETQYF.

V is TRBV7-2 and J is TRBJ2-5; TRBD2 agrees at 7 bases. The CDR3 has 14 amino acids. The junction had 8 bases not matched to a gene; V was cut back by 3 bases and J by 7 bases. CDR1 is SGHTA and CDR2 is FQGNSA in the germline V gene. The CDR3 coding sequence is TGTGCCAGCAGCTTGAAGGGAACGGGAGGGACCCAGTACTTC. It yields the protein CASSLKGTGGTQYF.

This clone was counted once. The chain is built from TRBV3-1 (or the pseudogene TRBV3-2) and TRBJ2-3, with TRBD2 identical over 14 bases. J gave up 5 bases and V 4 bases, and 5 bases lay outside the gene matches. The CDR3 runs to 16 residues. Per the germline V gene, CDR1 is LGHDT and CDR2 is YNNKEL (reference sequence). Here the CDR3 reads CASSPTSGGAGDTQYF. The CDR3 DNA follows: TGTGCCAGCAGCCCGACTAGCGGGGGGGCTGGAGATACGCAGTATTTT.

The CDR3 spells CASSHQGGRTEAFF. CDR3 coding DNA: TGCGCCAGCAGCCACCAGGGGGGCAGGACTGAAGCTTTCTTT. This chain connects TRBV4-1 to TRBJ1-1; 7 positions match TRBD1. The germline V gene has CDR1 MGHRA and CDR2 YSYEKL. This CDR3 contains 14 residues. V was clipped by 3 bases and J by 5 bases; unmatched bases: 6.

V gene TRBV6-5 combines with J gene TRBJ1-2, with 11 bases identical to TRBD1. V shed 9 bases and J 4 bases; nucleotides not matched to a gene: 10. The CDR3 extends over 15 amino acids. Germline V gene lookup returns CDR1 MNHEY and CDR2 SVGAGI. CDR3 in amino acids: CASTDRGREFYGYTF. In nucleotides, the CDR3 is TGTGCCAGTACGGACAGGGGGCGCGAGTTCTATGGCTACACCTTC.

The rearrangement joins TRBV18 to TRBJ1-1; 7 nucleotides line up with TRBD1. With 3 bases clipped from V and 7 bases from J, the junction kept 2 bases outside the gene matches. CDR1 KGHSH and CDR2 LQKENI come from the germline V gene. The CDR3 runs 12 residues. The CDR3 coding sequence is TGTGCCAGCTCACCTCAGGGGGTTGAAGCTTTCTTT. Translating gives CASSPQGVEAFF. Complete variable domain (other parts from reference TRBV18 and TRBJ1-1): NAGVMQNPRHLVRRRGQEARLRCSPMKGHSHVYWYRQLPEEGLKFMVYLQKENIIDESGMPKERFSAEFPKEGPSILRIQQVVRGDSAAYFCASSPQGVEAFFGQGTRLTVV.

The chain couples TRBV5-4 to TRBJ2-5, with 8 bases identical to TRBD2. The CDR3 contains 14 residues. Unmatched junction bases numbered 7, after V lost 4 bases and J lost 5 bases. Germline V lookup: CDR1 SGHNT, CDR2 YYREEE (reference sequence). The CDR3 sequence: CASSIPTGGETQYF. CDR3 coding DNA: TGTGCCAGCAGCATACCAACGGGGGGGGAGACCCAGTACTTC.

The chain employs TRBV5-4 and TRBJ1-1; D not resolved. This CDR3 has 14 amino acids. The V gene lost 0 bases and the J gene lost 5 bases, with 11 bases spanning the gap. The germline CDR1 and CDR2 sequences are SGHNT and YYREEE (reference sequence). The CDR3 bases are TGTGCCAGCAGCTTGGTGGGCGGGTTTACTGAAGCTTTCTTT. The encoded protein is CASSLVGGFTEAFF.

This clone was observed a few times. The chain employs TRBV7-3 and TRBJ2-7, with D possibly matching TRBD2 (5 bases). Germline V lookup: CDR1 SGHTA, CDR2 FQGTGA. The germline V and J ends were trimmed by 5 bases and 3 bases, with 17 bases remaining between them. The CDR3 length is 15 residues. The chain's CDR3 is CASSPGEARFYEQYF. The CDR3 DNA reads TGTGCCAGCAGCCCCGGGGAAGCCCGTTTCTACGAGCAGTACTTC.

The chain employs TRBV13 and TRBJ1-2; D is ambiguous. The CDR3 runs 14 residues. The V gene's germline CDR1 is PRHDT and CDR2 FYEKMQ (reference sequence). Trimming cost V 1 base and J 4 bases, with 10 bases left between them. The CDR3 DNA follows: TGTGCCAGCAGCTTAGAAAGAGGCAGCTATGGCTACACCTTC. The encoded protein is CASSLERGSYGYTF.

In DNA form, the CDR3 reads TGTGCCAGCAGTGGGACTAGCGGGGGGGGAGAGACCCAGTACTTC. Its protein is CASSGTSGGGETQYF. This sequence joins TRBV7-2 and TRBJ2-5; TRBD2 matches 16 bases. V shed 6 bases and J 4 bases; nucleotides not matched to a gene: 2. The length of the CDR3 is 15 residues. The germline V gene encodes CDR1 SGHTA and CDR2 FQGNSA.

The chain joins TRBV14 to TRBJ2-3, with 10 bases matching TRBD2. V was pared by 4 bases and J by 4 bases, with 11 bases of the junction left unmatched. This CDR3 has 17 amino acids. In germline, CDR1 is SGHDN, CDR2 FVKESK. The DNA for the CDR3 is TGTGCCAGCAGCCCCCTAGGACTAGCGGACGGGGCAGATACGCAGTATTTT. This translates into CASSPLGLADGADTQYF.

The rearrangement uses TRBV24-1 and TRBJ2-3, with 9 bases that match TRBD2. CDR3 size: 17 residues. J lost 5 bases, V lost 2 bases, and 10 bases had no gene match. Germline V gives CDR1 KGHDR, CDR2 SFDVKD. The CDR3 loop is CATSDSSSGGGGDTQYF. The CDR3 nucleotides read TGTGCCACCAGTGATTCCAGTAGCGGGGGCGGCGGAGATACGCAGTATTTT.

CDR3 coding DNA: TGTGCCAGCAGGGGACAGGGTCCAACCTACGAGCAGTACTTC. It yields the protein CASRGQGPTYEQYF. The V gene is TRBV6-5, the J gene TRBJ2-7, with 9 bases lining up with TRBD1. The CDR3 length is 14 residues. Germline CDR1 reads MNHEY; CDR2 reads SVGAGI. Trimming at V came to 6 bases and at J to 2 bases, leaving 5 bases not matched to a gene.

This clone showed up just a few times. The chain couples TRBV2 to TRBJ2-3; 8 nucleotides align to TRBD2. In germline, CDR1 is SNHLY, CDR2 FYNNEI. The CDR3 sequence is 17 residues long. The V and J ends lost 7 bases and 4 bases, in that order; junction bases with no gene match: 16. The chain's CDR3 is CASKPKEAGEAPDTQYF. In nucleotides, the CDR3 is TGTGCCAGCAAGCCGAAGGAAGCGGGGGAGGCCCCAGATACGCAGTATTTT.

This chain connects TRBV4-3 to TRBJ1-1; possible D gene TRBD1, 5 bases. V lost 2 bases, J lost 1 base, and 8 bases lay in between. From germline, CDR1 is LGHNA and CDR2 YSLEER. This CDR3 is 14 amino acids long. The CDR3 sequence: CASSQYDRNTEAFF. DNA for the CDR3: TGCGCCAGCAGCCAATACGACAGGAACACTGAAGCTTTCTTT.

The rearrangement joins TRBV19 to TRBJ2-3; D is unclear. Trimming took off 3 bases at V and 6 bases at J, with 10 bases between the two ends. CDR1 is LNHDA and CDR2 is SQIVND in the germline V gene (reference sequence). This CDR3 comprises 13 residues. As DNA, the CDR3 is TGTGCCAGTAGTATTTACCCCGCGGATACGCAGTATTTT. As protein: CASSIYPADTQYF. Combining the CDR3 with reference TRBV19 and TRBJ2-3 gives the whole variable domain DGGITQSPKYLFRKEGQNVTLSCEQNLNHDAMYWYRQDPGQGLRLIYYSQIVNDFQKGDIAEGYSVSREKKESFPLTVTSAQKNPTAFYLCASSIYPADTQYFGPGTRLTVL.

The table lists this clone with a count of one. The chain carries TRBV2 and TRBJ1-3, with TRBD1 identical over 8 bases. CDR3 length equals 17 residues. Germline assignment: CDR1 SNHLY and CDR2 FYNNEI. With 0 bases clipped from V and 4 bases from J, the junction kept 8 bases outside the gene matches. The CDR3 spells CASSEASTGAAGNTIYF. Here the CDR3 DNA reads TGTGCCAGCAGTGAAGCTTCGACAGGGGCAGCAGGAAACACCATATATTTT. The full variable domain, its missing parts supplied by reference TRBV2 and TRBJ1-3, is EPEVTQTPSHQVTQMGQEVILRCVPISNHLYFYWYRQILGQKVEFLVSFYNNEISEKSEIFDDQFSVERPDGSNFTLKIRSTKLEDSAMYFCASSEASTGAAGNTIYFGEGSWLTVV.

The chain joins TRBV5-1 to TRBJ2-7, with D tentatively TRBD2 (6 bases). Germline CDR1 reads SGHRS; CDR2 reads YFSETQ. V was clipped by 4 bases and J by 4 bases, with 18 bases between them. This CDR3 is 15 amino acids long. The CDR3, as DNA: TGCGCCAGCAGCCCCGGCGGGGTCTGGCGTTACGAGCAGTACTTC. Protein product: CASSPGGVWRYEQYF.

V usage is TRBV4-2 and J usage is TRBJ1-3, with a weak D call TRBD1 (5 bases). The V gene's germline CDR1 is LGHNA and CDR2 YNFKEQ. V was clipped by 0 bases and J by 4 bases, with 10 bases between them. This CDR3 is 15 amino acids long. CDR3 sequence reads: CASSQEQGPGNTIYF. CDR3 DNA sequence: TGTGCCAGCAGCCAAGAGCAGGGTCCAGGAAACACCATATATTTT.

This clone showed up just once. CDR3 nucleotide sequence: TGTGCCAGCAGCTTAGTTGGAGGCAACGAGCAGTACTTC. This sequence encodes CASSLVGGNEQYF. The chain recombines TRBV11-2 with TRBJ2-7; maybe TRBD2 (5 bases). Trimming cost V 1 base and J 5 bases, with 9 bases left between them. The CDR3 covers 13 residues. Germline-derived CDR1 and CDR2 are SGHAT and FQNNGV.

This clone was recorded only once. This rearrangement joins TRBV10-3 to TRBJ2-7, with 9 positions matching TRBD1. V lost 0 bases, J lost 3 bases, and 9 bases stayed unmatched. The germline gives CDR1 ENHRY, CDR2 SYGVKD. The CDR3 has 17 residues. Written as DNA, the CDR3 is TGTGCCATCAGTGAGTCTACCCGGGACAGGGCGAGCTACGAGCAGTACTTC. It is translated as CAISESTRDRASYEQYF.

J is TRBJ2-3 and V is TRBV29-1; D might be TRBD2 (6 bases). CDR1 and CDR2 from the germline V gene are SQVTM and ANQGSEA. This CDR3 has 14 residues. The V gene lost 6 bases and the J gene lost 5 bases, with 18 bases spanning the gap. The CDR3 sequence is CSVLIGGVEDTQYF. CDR3 bases: TGCAGCGTACTTATAGGCGGGGTGGAAGATACGCAGTATTTT.